These T cell receptor beta chains were read from a single sample in a study of radiotherapy plus CTLA-4 blockade in lung cancer. Here immunoSEQ multiplex PCR was the method, and the copy in TCRdb shows in-frame clones only, minus some. This sample has roughly 80,000 clones, with over 70% found just once. The sequences come from peripheral blood, collected from a patient treated with radiotherapy plus ipilimumab. Source of these receptors: a human donor with non-small cell lung cancer who had a partial response to radiotherapy plus ipilimumab. Some clones in this sample may be carry-over from other donors' samples. Each CDR3 is given without its conserved first and last residue. The order of the fields is clone size, CDR3 length, V gene, J gene, CDR3 protein. The size of a clone is reported for some rows only, either as once, few or many, or as a class for expanded clones.

clone size: -; CDR3 length: 13; V gene: TRBV30; J gene: TRBJ2-2; CDR3 protein: AWSAATGINGELF
clone size: few; CDR3 length: 13; V gene: TRBV11-3; J gene: TRBJ1-6; CDR3 protein: ASSSGQGTSSPLH
clone size: -; CDR3 length: 14; V gene: TRBV4-1; J gene: TRBJ2-7; CDR3 protein: ASSQAPLAGIYEQY
clone size: few; CDR3 length: 11; V gene: TRBV5-1; J gene: TRBJ1-2; CDR3 protein: ASSYDRAYGYT
clone size: -; CDR3 length: 13; V gene: TRBV11-3; J gene: TRBJ2-7; CDR3 protein: ASTPGQGSSYEQY
clone size: few; CDR3 length: 13; V gene: TRBV19; J gene: TRBJ2-7; CDR3 protein: ASTLSSGAAYEQY
clone size: -; CDR3 length: 13; V gene: TRBV5-8; J gene: TRBJ2-6; CDR3 protein: ASSLGQAGANVLT
clone size: -; CDR3 length: 10; V gene: TRBV18; J gene: TRBJ1-1; CDR3 protein: ASSGGGDEAF
clone size: few; CDR3 length: 14; V gene: TRBV6-6; J gene: TRBJ1-5; CDR3 protein: ASSPGQGLRNQPQH
clone size: -; CDR3 length: 13; V gene: TRBV5-1; J gene: TRBJ1-4; CDR3 protein: ASSWGDRGHEKLF
clone size: -; CDR3 length: 14; V gene: TRBV9; J gene: TRBJ2-3; CDR3 protein: ASSVLPGGSTDTQY
clone size: -; CDR3 length: 14; V gene: TRBV14; J gene: TRBJ2-5; CDR3 protein: ASSPTSGVLQETQY
clone size: -; CDR3 length: 16; V gene: TRBV29-1; J gene: TRBJ2-3; CDR3 protein: SVSGGNLAGGRTDTQY
clone size: -; CDR3 length: 14; V gene: TRBV18; J gene: TRBJ2-3; CDR3 protein: ASSFRLAGDTDTQY
clone size: -; CDR3 length: 13; V gene: TRBV11-2; J gene: TRBJ2-3; CDR3 protein: ASSANVGGGDTQY
clone size: -; CDR3 length: 12; V gene: TRBV7-2; J gene: TRBJ2-5; CDR3 protein: ASSQFGQPETQY
clone size: once; CDR3 length: 14; V gene: TRBV27; J gene: TRBJ1-4; CDR3 protein: ASSFLNRGGYEKLF
clone size: -; CDR3 length: 14; V gene: TRBV7-9; J gene: TRBJ2-1; CDR3 protein: ASGPGTSRSYNEQF
clone size: -; CDR3 length: 11; V gene: TRBV19; J gene: TRBJ1-2; CDR3 protein: ASNPGRNYGYT
clone size: -; CDR3 length: 15; V gene: TRBV15; J gene: TRBJ2-1; CDR3 protein: ATSSVRAGGRNNEQF
clone size: -; CDR3 length: 10; V gene: TRBV5-5; J gene: TRBJ1-2; CDR3 protein: ASTIQEQGYT
clone size: -; CDR3 length: 11; V gene: TRBV7-8; J gene: TRBJ2-7; CDR3 protein: ASSLDRAHEQY
clone size: -; CDR3 length: 11; V gene: TRBV13; J gene: TRBJ2-7; CDR3 protein: ASSFRLVFQQY
clone size: -; CDR3 length: 11; V gene: TRBV2; J gene: TRBJ2-7; CDR3 protein: ASSAKRGNEQY
clone size: -; CDR3 length: 11; V gene: TRBV19; J gene: TRBJ1-2; CDR3 protein: ASSDRGTYGYT
clone size: -; CDR3 length: 9; V gene: TRBV30; J gene: TRBJ1-1; CDR3 protein: ALTGTTEAF
clone size: -; CDR3 length: 11; V gene: TRBV12-5; J gene: TRBJ1-1; CDR3 protein: ASGLGRGTEAF
clone size: -; CDR3 length: 12; V gene: TRBV6-4; J gene: TRBJ2-3; CDR3 protein: ASSRAGATDTQY
clone size: -; CDR3 length: 13; V gene: TRBV11-3; J gene: TRBJ2-5; CDR3 protein: ASSLGVRGQETQY
clone size: -; CDR3 length: 15; V gene: TRBV28; J gene: TRBJ2-7; CDR3 protein: ASSLQTTSGGTYEQY
clone size: -; CDR3 length: 11; V gene: TRBV28; J gene: TRBJ2-3; CDR3 protein: ASSPVRTDTQY
clone size: -; CDR3 length: 11; V gene: TRBV15; J gene: TRBJ1-2; CDR3 protein: ATSRDRGGGYT
clone size: -; CDR3 length: 13; V gene: TRBV10-3; J gene: TRBJ2-7; CDR3 protein: AISENGQGHFEQY
clone size: -; CDR3 length: 12; V gene: TRBV5-1; J gene: TRBJ1-4; CDR3 protein: ASSKTGLVEKLF
clone size: once; CDR3 length: 12; V gene: TRBV11-3; J gene: TRBJ1-2; CDR3 protein: ASSLGFENYGYT
clone size: -; CDR3 length: 12; V gene: TRBV11-2; J gene: TRBJ2-5; CDR3 protein: ASRQGQPYETQY
clone size: -; CDR3 length: 16; V gene: TRBV4-2; J gene: TRBJ2-7; CDR3 protein: ASSQAALAGGSTYEQY
clone size: -; CDR3 length: 13; V gene: TRBV2; J gene: TRBJ2-1; CDR3 protein: ASSEQGAVYNEQF
clone size: -; CDR3 length: 11; V gene: TRBV11-3; J gene: TRBJ2-1; CDR3 protein: ASSFTEYNEQF
clone size: -; CDR3 length: 14; V gene: TRBV19; J gene: TRBJ1-4; CDR3 protein: ASSPLHRAGNEKLF
clone size: -; CDR3 length: 11; V gene: TRBV5-4; J gene: TRBJ2-2; CDR3 protein: ASRTPYTGELF
clone size: once; CDR3 length: 16; V gene: TRBV19; J gene: TRBJ1-5; CDR3 protein: ASSPLNLAGGSNQPQH
clone size: -; CDR3 length: 11; V gene: TRBV2; J gene: TRBJ2-7; CDR3 protein: ASRENREREQY
clone size: -; CDR3 length: 11; V gene: TRBV21-1; J gene: TRBJ2-5; CDR3 protein: ASSKVQQETQY
clone size: -; CDR3 length: 13; V gene: TRBV6-5; J gene: TRBJ1-5; CDR3 protein: ASSAGTGSGQPQH
clone size: -; CDR3 length: 14; V gene: TRBV11-3; J gene: TRBJ2-5; CDR3 protein: ASSNNRVRGQETQY
clone size: -; CDR3 length: 13; V gene: TRBV23-1; J gene: TRBJ1-1; CDR3 protein: ASSSGTVTYTEAF
clone size: once; CDR3 length: 12; V gene: TRBV7-8; J gene: -; CDR3 protein: ASSVTSGAYEQY
clone size: -; CDR3 length: 9; V gene: TRBV7-8; J gene: TRBJ2-1; CDR3 protein: ASSLANEQF
clone size: -; CDR3 length: 12; V gene: TRBV7-9; J gene: TRBJ2-3; CDR3 protein: ASSAGLGADTQY
clone size: -; CDR3 length: 13; V gene: TRBV6-6; J gene: TRBJ1-5; CDR3 protein: ASTSGHNSNQPQH
clone size: -; CDR3 length: 11; V gene: TRBV2; J gene: TRBJ2-5; CDR3 protein: ASSAITTRPQY
clone size: -; CDR3 length: 12; V gene: TRBV10-1; J gene: TRBJ1-6; CDR3 protein: ASSRDRGMSPLH
clone size: -; CDR3 length: 13; V gene: TRBV6-1; J gene: TRBJ2-7; CDR3 protein: ASRNRGRAPYEQY
clone size: -; CDR3 length: 14; V gene: TRBV5-4; J gene: TRBJ2-5; CDR3 protein: ASSLTGTGDEETQY
clone size: -; CDR3 length: 13; V gene: TRBV5-6; J gene: TRBJ2-2; CDR3 protein: ASSYSGAQIGELF
clone size: -; CDR3 length: 11; V gene: TRBV5-1; J gene: TRBJ1-1; CDR3 protein: ASSSHGDTEAF
clone size: -; CDR3 length: 12; V gene: TRBV28; J gene: TRBJ1-1; CDR3 protein: ASSLGSRGTEAF
clone size: -; CDR3 length: 13; V gene: TRBV19; J gene: TRBJ2-5; CDR3 protein: ASKRDRGIGETQY